These T cell receptor beta chains were read from a single sample in a study of blood T cell repertoires in COVID-19. The data were produced by immunoSEQ multiplex PCR, yet TCRdb's version contains in-frame clones alone and is incomplete. The data hold about 320,000 clones, with approximately 91% observed a single time. Sequencing was done on a sample of PBMCs or T cells enriched from blood (not recorded which). These TCRs come from a woman in her 30s who had been exposed to COVID-19. Both conserved end residues are part of each CDR3. The D gene is left open where the match is weak. Not every row has a clone size; where given, it reads once, few, many or a size class.

>TRBV19|-|TRBJ1-5|-
CASSIDTVYQPQHF
TGTGCCAGTAGTATAGACACAGTTTATCAGCCCCAGCATTTT
>TRBV10-3|-|TRBJ1-6|-
CAISEIQGLGDSPLHF
TGTGCCATCAGTGAGATACAGGGCCTGGGAGATTCACCCCTCCACTTT
>TRBV15|-|TRBJ1-2|-
CATSRATVTYGYTF
TGTGCCACCAGCAGAGCTACAGTGACCTATGGCTACACCTTC
>TRBV15|-|TRBJ1-5|TRBD1
CATSRVGTAINQPQHF
TGTGCCACCAGCAGAGTTGGGACAGCGATAAATCAGCCCCAGCATTTT
>TRBV5-1|-|TRBJ2-7|TRBD1
CASSVSGQGNGEQYF
TGCGCCAGCAGCGTATCGGGACAGGGCAATGGTGAGCAGTACTTC
>TRBV15|-|TRBJ1-2|-
CATSRGGTADNGYTF
TGTGCCACCAGCAGAGGCGGGACGGCCGATAATGGCTACACCTTC
>TRBV5-1|once|TRBJ2-7|-
CASSSAPRSSYEQYF
TGCGCCAGCAGCTCTGCTCCCAGGTCCTCCTACGAGCAGTACTTC
>TRBV28|once|TRBJ2-7|TRBD2
CASGTQRGRYEQYF
TGTGCCAGCGGAACGCAGCGGGGGCGTTACGAGCAGTACTTC
>TRBV6-2/TRBV6-3|-|TRBJ2-7|TRBD1
CASSDAGQGAYEQYF
TGTGCCAGCAGCGATGCAGGACAGGGGGCCTACGAGCAGTACTTC
>TRBV6-6|once|TRBJ2-1|-
CASTYPQGPDNEQFF
TGTGCCAGCACCTACCCCCAGGGCCCTGACAATGAGCAGTTCTTC
>TRBV11-2|-|TRBJ2-7|TRBD2
CASSTRLVGASGGTYEQYF
TGTGCCAGCAGCACACGACTAGTGGGGGCCAGCGGGGGGACCTACGAGCAGTACTTC
>TRBV6-5|few|TRBJ1-5|-
CASSVSLEGNQPQHF
TGTGCCAGCAGCGTCAGCCTGGAGGGCAATCAGCCCCAGCATTTT
>TRBV24-1|-|TRBJ2-1|TRBD1
CATSDPGTGDNEQFF
TGTGCCACCAGTGATCCCGGGACAGGGGACAATGAGCAGTTCTTC
>TRBV3-1/TRBV3-2|-|TRBJ1-1|-
CASSQVGGSAEAFF
TGTGCCAGCAGCCAAGTTGGGGGGAGCGCTGAAGCTTTCTTT
>TRBV11-2|-|TRBJ1-1|TRBD1
CASSRYQGAVEAFF
TGTGCCAGCAGCCGTTACCAGGGGGCGGTTGAAGCTTTCTTT
>TRBV5-1|once|TRBJ1-2|-
CASSLAHPRYGYTF
TGCGCCAGCAGCTTGGCGCATCCTAGGTATGGCTACACCTTC
>TRBV2|-|TRBJ1-2|-
CASPAGQAGENYGYTF
TGTGCCAGCCCCGCTGGACAAGCGGGGGAGAACTATGGCTACACCTTC
>TRBV5-6|-|TRBJ1-6|-
CASSLVPTANSPLHF
TGTGCCAGCAGCTTAGTGCCGACAGCAAATTCACCCCTCCACTTT
>TRBV3-1/TRBV3-2|-|TRBJ1-4|-
CASSRSERTNEKLFF
TGTGCCAGCAGCCGATCCGAGCGAACTAATGAAAAACTGTTTTTT
>TRBV6-5|-|TRBJ2-1|-
CASKTEGGPYNEQFF
TGTGCCAGCAAGACAGAGGGGGGGCCCTACAATGAGCAGTTCTTC
>TRBV29-1|-|TRBJ1-1|-
CSAVRGNTEAFF
TGCAGCGCCGTAAGGGGGAACACTGAAGCTTTCTTT